Listed here is a single T cell receptor (beta chain). This sample was taken from a study of CD8+ T cells in alopecia areata. As for treatment: oral pan-JAK inhibitor, 5-10 mg twice daily. RNA extraction and reverse transcription yielded cDNA as sequencing template. The data were produced by immunoSEQ multiplex PCR, yet TCRdb's version contains in-frame clones alone and is incomplete. The sample carries some 180,000 clones, approximately 55% recorded once. V lost 8 bases to trimming and J lost 2 bases, with 14 bases between them. The germline gives CDR1 WSHSY, CDR2 SAAADI. CDR3 length: 14 residues. The sample here was CD8+ T cells sorted from blood, taken at week 24, from a patient treated with tofacitinib. This clonotype was obtained from a human donor with alopecia areata. The rearrangement joins TRBV10-2 to TRBJ2-3; TRBD2 is a possible D gene (5 bases). CDR3 DNA: TGCGCCAGCGACCAGCGGATGTTCACAGATACGCAGTATTTT. Translation gives CASDQRMFTDTQYF.